This passage covers 19 T cell receptor beta chains from one sample sequenced in a study of human T cells and chemical hapten exposure. TCRdb redid the calling of the RACE reads with MiXCR, one entry per CDR3 protein. The data contain some 81,000 distinct CDR3 sequences, over 6.5% of them singletons. Time point meaning: healthy volunteer bleed at 6 weeks. It was unfractionated whole blood from which total RNA was extracted. Sequenced: whole blood. These receptors were taken from a female donor in good health. Some clones in this sample may be carry-over from other donors' samples.

Details on this clonotype: The junction does not match germline at one end; this may be a read error. The chain is built from TRBV7-7 and TRBJ2-1; tentative D call: TRBD1 (6 bases). The CDR3 has 13 residues. Germline lookup yields CDR1 SSHAT and CDR2 FNYEAQ (reference sequence). CDR3 sequence: CASSLTGYGEQFF. The CDR3 region has the DNA TGTGCTAGCAGCCTAACAGGGTACGGTGAGCAGTTCTTC. The full variable domain, completed using reference TRBV7-7 and TRBJ2-1, is GAGVSQSPRYKVTKRGQDVTLRCDPISSHATLYWYQQALGQGPEFLTYFNYEAQPDKSGLPSDRFSAERPEGSISTLTIQRTEQRDSAMYRCASSLTGYGEQFFGPGTRLTVL.

The table lists this clonotype with a few counts. The chain links TRBV5-1 to TRBJ2-1; D might be TRBD1 or TRBD2, each matching 5 bases. The CDR3 loop spans 17 amino acids. In germline, CDR1 is SGHRS, CDR2 YFSETQ. V gave up 4 bases and J gave up 0 bases, with 17 bases separating them. Here the CDR3 DNA reads TGCGCCAGCAGCCCGACCGCCGGGACGAGCTCCTACAATGAGCAGTTCTTC. Translated, it gives CASSPTAGTSSYNEQFF.

Many counts were recorded for this clonotype. This chain uses TRBV6-6 with TRBJ1-5, with no clear D. Trimming removed 2 bases from V and 2 bases from J, with 10 bases in between. Germline V gene data show CDR1 as MNHNY and CDR2 as SVGAGI (reference sequence). The CDR3 length is 15 residues. CDR3 DNA sequence: TGTGCCAGCAGTTACCGTCCGGGAGGCAATCAGCCCCAGCATTTT. It is translated as CASSYRPGGNQPQHF.

This clonotype showed up many times. V and J are TRBV29-1 and TRBJ2-7; the D call may be TRBD1 or TRBD2 (6 bases each). Trimming shortened V by 3 bases and J by 2 bases, and 11 bases separated the two germline ends. The CDR3 is 13 amino acids. Germline assignment: CDR1 SQVTM and CDR2 ANQGSEA. For the CDR3, the DNA is TGCAGCGTTGAGGCCGGGGGCACCTACGAGCAGTACTTC. The encoded protein is CSVEAGGTYEQYF.

The gene calls are TRBV4-2 and TRBJ2-5; D is unresolved. The germline V gene encodes CDR1 LGHNA and CDR2 YNFKEQ. The CDR3 sequence is 14 residues long. V was shortened by 4 bases and J by 5 bases, with 14 bases between the two germline ends. The CDR3 DNA sequence: TGTGCCAGCAGCCTAACAGCTTTTAAGGAGACCCAGTACTTC. This encodes CASSLTAFKETQYF.

This clonotype was detected many times. The V gene is TRBV7-2, the J gene TRBJ1-1; 10 bases line up with TRBD1. The CDR3 length is 15 residues. The V and J ends lost 5 bases and 4 bases, in that order; junction bases with no gene match: 7. Germline CDR1 is SGHTA and CDR2 is FQGNSA. The CDR3 DNA reads as TGTGCCAGCAGCATAAGACAGGGGGCGAGCACTGAAGCTTTCTTT. It yields the protein CASSIRQGASTEAFF.

The V gene is TRBV6-5, the J gene TRBJ1-1; D not certain. Germline CDR1 and CDR2: MNHEY and SVGAGI. Trimming removed 0 bases at V and 7 bases at J, with 15 bases between. The CDR3 extends over 15 amino acids. This chain's CDR3 is CASSYSFEAGYEAFF. For the CDR3, the DNA is TGTGCCAGCAGTTACTCGTTTGAAGCTGGTTATGAAGCTTTCTTT.

This chain links TRBV5-1 with TRBJ1-1; unclear D gene. Between the trimmed V and J ends, which lost 3 bases and 1 base, there was a span of 10 bases. In germline, CDR1 is SGHRS, CDR2 YFSETQ. The CDR3 loop spans 14 amino acids. The CDR3 DNA is TGCGCCAGCAGCTACACGTCCAGGAACACTGAAGCTTTCTTT. This translates into CASSYTSRNTEAFF.

This clonotype was recorded a few times. This chain connects TRBV7-9 to TRBJ2-5; D not certain. Germline V gene lookup returns CDR1 SEHNR and CDR2 FQNEAQ (reference sequence). This CDR3 has 11 amino acids. With 3 bases removed from V and 10 bases from J, the gap between germline ends came to 9 bases. CDR3: CASSFTLDQYF. The DNA for the CDR3 is TGTGCCAGCAGCTTTACCCTTGACCAGTACTTC.

V gene TRBV12-3 or TRBV12-4 combines with J gene TRBJ1-1; D is unclear. Trimming took 5 bases from V and 1 from J, leaving 26 bases between them. This CDR3 has 19 residues. The CDR3 loop reads CASSPLDRLPRNENTEAFF. The CDR3 DNA is TGTGCCAGCAGTCCCCTAGATCGGCTGCCTCGAAACGAGAACACTGAAGCTTTCTTT.

This clonotype was seen more than once but under ten times. The chain couples TRBV6-2 or TRBV6-3 to TRBJ2-2; 10 positions agree with TRBD2. CDR1 is MNHEY, CDR2 SVGEGT, per germline. V was clipped by 0 bases and J by 1 base; unmatched bases: 2. The CDR3 totals 17 residues. CDR3 amino acids: CASSYSLAGVNTGELFF. The CDR3 region has the DNA TGTGCCAGCAGTTACTCGCTAGCGGGGGTGAACACCGGGGAGCTGTTTTTT.

With regard to this clonotype: An end of the junction differs from the germline gene, which may be a read error. V gene TRBV3-1 combines with J gene TRBJ1-1; D gene uncertain. The CDR3 totals 13 residues. Germline CDR1 LGHDT, CDR2 YNNKEL (reference sequence). The CDR3, as DNA: TGTGTCAGCAGCCTGCGGTCGTACACTGAAGCTTTCTTT. Amino acid sequence: CVSSLRSYTEAFF.

This clonotype has only a few counts. V and J are TRBV4-2 and TRBJ2-3; D uncertain. Trimming removed 0 bases from V and 5 bases from J, with 3 bases in between. CDR3 length: 12 residues. CDR1 and CDR2 from the germline V gene are LGHNA and YNFKEQ. Here the CDR3 DNA reads TGTGCCAGCAGCCAAGAACGAGATACGCAGTATTTT. Its translation: CASSQERDTQYF.

The chain carries TRBV20-1 and TRBJ1-5; TRBD1 is a possible D gene (6 bases). Germline assignment: CDR1 DFQATT and CDR2 SNEGSKA (reference sequence). The length of the CDR3 is 14 residues. V lost 2 bases and J lost 5, with 13 bases in between. CDR3 nucleotides: TGCAGTGCTAGACCAGACAGGCGGGATCAGCCCCAGCATTTT. This encodes CSARPDRRDQPQHF.

The chain recombines TRBV10-3 with TRBJ2-5, with 7 positions matching TRBD2. The CDR3 loop spans 15 amino acids. V gave up 7 bases and J gave up 3 bases; unmatched junction bases: 11. Germline values: CDR1 ENHRY, CDR2 SYGVKD. The CDR3 sequence: CAIKERGDRKETQYF. Here the CDR3 DNA reads TGTGCCATCAAGGAGCGGGGCGACCGAAAAGAGACCCAGTACTTC.

This clonotype occurred many times. This chain uses TRBV20-1 with TRBJ2-7; D is unclear. This CDR3 spans 13 amino acids. Deletions cut 3 bases from V and 0 bases from J, with 9 bases between. CDR1 and CDR2 from the germline V gene are DFQATT and SNEGSKA (reference sequence). The CDR3 nucleotides read TGCAGTGCTAGCTTAGGTAACTCCTACGAGCAGTACTTC. It codes for CSASLGNSYEQYF.

This clonotype came up a few times. The chain has TRBV3-1 and TRBJ2-5, with a possible D match to TRBD1 (5 bases). This CDR3 is 15 amino acids long. V was pared by 0 bases and J by 5 bases, with 13 bases between. Germline CDR1 and CDR2: LGHDT and YNNKEL (reference sequence). The CDR3 DNA reads as TGTGCCAGCAGCCAAGATCGGGCCAGGGCGGAGACCCAGTACTTC. Translating it yields CASSQDRARAETQYF.

A few counts support this clonotype. The chain's CDR3 is CAIRGTSGGQSTDTQYF. CDR3 nucleotides: TGTGCCATCAGGGGGACTAGCGGGGGGCAAAGCACAGATACGCAGTATTTT. V and J are TRBV10-3 and TRBJ2-3, with 15 positions matching TRBD2. CDR3 length equals 17 residues. Germline V gene lookup returns CDR1 ENHRY and CDR2 SYGVKD. J gave up 0 bases and V 6 bases, and 4 bases lay outside the gene matches.

This clonotype has a handful of counts. The rearrangement links TRBV21-1 to TRBJ2-7. TRBV21-1 is a documented pseudogene. The CDR3 has 11 residues. The CDR3 region is CASSRSCEQYF. The CDR3 DNA is TGTGCCAGCAGCAGATCATGCGAGCAGTACTTC.